The rows below give T cell receptor beta chains drawn from one sample of a study of T cells in Graves' hyperthyroidism and ophthalmopathy. TCRdb used MiXCR to reprocess the multiplex PCR reads, holding one entry per CDR3 protein. This sample has hundreds of thousands of distinct CDR3 sequences, with about 13% found just once. Source material: blood. The receptors were sampled from a young woman with Graves' hyperthyroidism. The conserved cysteine and the conserved F or W are not part of the CDR3 here. D genes are given only for firm matches.

d_call	v_call	j_call	cdr3_aa
TRBD2	TRBV28	TRBJ2-1	ASSSIGWGLAESSYNEQF
TRBD2	TRBV6-1	TRBJ2-1	ASSGTSGLYEQF
NA	TRBV7-2	TRBJ2-5	ASGHGGPLETQY
TRBD2	TRBV2	TRBJ2-3	ASSATSSRTDTQY
TRBD1	TRBV6-1	TRBJ1-2	ASWTGDGYT
TRBD1	TRBV10-3	TRBJ1-5	AISPGQGDQPQH
NA	TRBV24-1	TRBJ2-2	ATSEATGELF
NA	TRBV24-1	TRBJ2-1	ATSDPAVGADYNEQF
TRBD1	TRBV18	TRBJ1-5	ASSPRATGGEQPQH
NA	TRBV14	TRBJ2-7	ASSQVSAYSYEQY
NA	TRBV4-3	TRBJ1-1	ASSQVGRLSSEAF
TRBD1	TRBV6-2/TRBV6-3	TRBJ1-5	ASSLLGGAGNQPQH
TRBD1	TRBV28	TRBJ2-7	ASSLFAPGQGSSYEQY
NA	TRBV3-1	TRBJ1-1	ASSATMNTEAF
TRBD1	TRBV7-8	TRBJ1-5	ASSLEGGRQPQH
TRBD2	TRBV29-1	TRBJ2-3	SVRPTSGIADTQY
NA	TRBV12-3/TRBV12-4	TRBJ1-1	ASTSPAGTSEAF
NA	TRBV20-1	TRBJ1-1	SPVRNTEAF
NA	TRBV29-1	TRBJ2-3	SAAGGRADTQY
TRBD1	TRBV11-2	TRBJ2-1	ASSLGQRGLEQF
NA	TRBV20-1	TRBJ1-1	SARPPLGSPSPTEAF
NA	TRBV10-3	TRBJ2-7	ATCPQVRVSYEQY
TRBD1	TRBV7-9	TRBJ1-2	ASSLDRDDGYT
TRBD1	TRBV15	TRBJ1-5	ATSSQTGGREPQH
NA	TRBV6-1	TRBJ2-3	ASSVTEDTQY
TRBD2	TRBV6-4	TRBJ2-3	ASSSSSGGSTDTQY
NA	TRBV12-3/TRBV12-4	TRBJ1-2	ASSPSLEANYGYT
TRBD1	TRBV3-1	TRBJ1-6	ASSPETGGGSPLH
TRBD2	TRBV7-9	TRBJ2-1	ASSGRAGEYNEQF
TRBD1	TRBV5-6	TRBJ1-6	ASSLETGGLSPLH
NA	TRBV7-2	TRBJ2-1	ASRKEESQF
NA	TRBV14	TRBJ2-1	ASSQDPGGVEQF
TRBD1	TRBV19	TRBJ2-2	ASSIEGTGITGEMF
NA	TRBV20-1	TRBJ2-3	SANRQGTDTQY
NA	TRBV15	TRBJ1-1	ATSRDRQVLNTEAF
NA	TRBV18	TRBJ2-7	ASSLQHVTYEQY
TRBD2	TRBV20-1	TRBJ2-1	SARDLRPRGGYNEQF
NA	TRBV7-8	TRBJ2-1	ASSPKPGYGYNEQF
TRBD2	TRBV3-1	TRBJ2-7	ASSQAPEGQGLAGGAYEQY
TRBD2	TRBV10-3	TRBJ2-3	AISDNPGAGVDTQY
TRBD1	TRBV19	TRBJ1-2	ASRPRQGPYGYT
TRBD2	TRBV7-8	TRBJ2-1	ASSPGLAAYNEQF
NA	TRBV3-1	TRBJ1-1	ASRRTAGTEAF
NA	TRBV7-9	TRBJ2-3	ASSQGGVETDTQY
NA	TRBV9	TRBJ2-3	ASSVLSSRGDTQY
NA	TRBV11-2	TRBJ2-4	ASSPGLNNIQY
NA	TRBV11-2	TRBJ2-5	ASSLGFLAETQY
NA	TRBV5-8	TRBJ2-2	ASSLGGIGELF
TRBD2	TRBV6-1	TRBJ2-3	ASSQGLAGTDTQY
NA	TRBV5-1	TRBJ2-5	ASSQRKAGIHQETQY
TRBD1	TRBV3-1	TRBJ2-7	ASSQPGTGHSYEQY
NA	TRBV12-3/TRBV12-4	TRBJ2-1	ASSPNGSPNDEQF
TRBD1	TRBV4-2	TRBJ1-2	ASSPRTGKNFDGYT